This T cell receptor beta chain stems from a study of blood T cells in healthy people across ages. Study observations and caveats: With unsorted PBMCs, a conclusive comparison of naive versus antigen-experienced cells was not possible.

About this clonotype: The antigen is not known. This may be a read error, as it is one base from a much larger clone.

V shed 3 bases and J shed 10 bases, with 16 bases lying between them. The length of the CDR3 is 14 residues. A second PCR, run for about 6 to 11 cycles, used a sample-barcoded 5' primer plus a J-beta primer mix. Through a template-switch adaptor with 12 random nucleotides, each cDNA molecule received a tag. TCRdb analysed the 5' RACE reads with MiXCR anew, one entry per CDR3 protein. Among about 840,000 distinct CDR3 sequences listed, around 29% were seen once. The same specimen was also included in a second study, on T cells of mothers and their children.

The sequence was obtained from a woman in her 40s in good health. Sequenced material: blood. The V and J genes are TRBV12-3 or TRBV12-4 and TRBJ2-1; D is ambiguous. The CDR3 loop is CASSFQDGSYEQFF. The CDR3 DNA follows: TGTGCCAGCAGTTTTCAGGACGGGTCATACGAGCAGTTCTTC.